The rows below give T cell receptor beta chains drawn from one sample of a study of CD8 T cells in ankylosing spondylitis. Using its own MiXCR run on the 5' RACE reads, TCRdb lists one record per CDR3 protein. Of 150,000 to 200,000 distinct CDR3 sequences in the sample, around 19% were seen once. The material sequenced was blood, either unsorted or a sorted T cell fraction (not recorded which). These receptors originate from a male donor with ankylosing spondylitis or in good health (not recorded which). CDR3s include the opening cysteine and the closing phenylalanine or tryptophan.

>TRBJ2-4|TRBV18
CASSPRRLEIAKNIQYF
>TRBJ2-7|TRBV4-2
CASSPGTRYDEQYF
>TRBJ1-2|TRBV6-5
CASSYNRGSGDYGYTF
>TRBJ2-7|TRBV20-1
CSASGSRNYEQYF
>TRBJ2-7|TRBV27
CASSLLAINSYEQYF
>TRBJ2-1|TRBV4-2
CASSALAGGTEQFF
>TRBJ2-4|TRBV29-1
CSVEDRGSIQYF
>TRBJ1-1|TRBV5-6
CASSLERLDRTTEAFF
>TRBJ2-5|TRBV7-9
CASSLVPRFQETQYF
>TRBJ2-1|TRBV5-1
CASRSLGTVSYNEQFF
>TRBJ1-5|TRBV30
CAWSVSPNQPQHF
>TRBJ1-5|TRBV29-1
CSVGEGGSSNQPQHF
>TRBJ2-3|TRBV12-3/TRBV12-4
CASSLGLDTQYF
>TRBJ1-2|TRBV29-1
CSAEGVRYGYTF
>TRBJ1-5|TRBV5-1
CASSLAGEEWQPQHF
>TRBJ1-3|TRBV20-1
CSARVASGNTIYF
>TRBJ2-6|TRBV28
CASSPAPSGANVLTF
>TRBJ2-2|TRBV3-1
CASSQGPTGTTNTGELFF
>TRBJ2-7|TRBV6-6
CASSYSTQGAGEQYF
>TRBJ1-4|TRBV5-1
CASSFQGGQANEKLFF
>TRBJ2-2|TRBV19
CASGASGNTGELFF
>TRBJ2-2|TRBV5-1
CASSSGMTGELFF
>TRBJ1-1|TRBV7-9
CASSSQEGEAFF
>TRBJ2-2|TRBV5-1
CASGGFIAGPSKPDTGELFF
>TRBJ2-5|TRBV28
CASSRPASGETQYF
>TRBJ1-1|TRBV7-2
CASSSRPLGSEAFF
>TRBJ2-4|TRBV30
CAWSVAGQMFVTAKNIQYF
>TRBJ2-7|TRBV30
CAWSWGQGSLDEQYF
>TRBJ2-3|TRBV7-3
CASSLNAAGSTDTQYF
>TRBJ2-7|TRBV5-1
CASSFSRDRPYEQYF
>TRBJ2-7|TRBV19
CASSMRWAVTYEQYF
>TRBJ2-3|TRBV5-5
CASSLAPTSTDTQYF
>TRBJ2-5|TRBV28
CASSGPGLLSQETQYF
>TRBJ1-5|TRBV6-2/TRBV6-3
CASRTGQGAGQPQHF
>TRBJ1-1|TRBV4-1
CASSQGGAPAQGTEAFF
>TRBJ2-6|TRBV24-1
CATSSSSGANVLTF
>TRBJ2-1|TRBV29-1
CSVPRGLAYNEQFF
>TRBJ2-7|TRBV28
CASTSPSLAHEQCF
>TRBJ2-7|TRBV6-1
CASSPTGEPYEQYF
>TRBJ2-2|TRBV24-1
CATSDMSGELFF
>TRBJ1-4|TRBV20-1
CSAALPGEFEKLFF
>TRBJ2-3|TRBV12-3/TRBV12-4
CASNPGRSTDTQYF
>TRBJ1-1|TRBV7-9
CAIKPGQPNTEAFF
>TRBJ2-5|TRBV20-1
CSALGLAGLQETQYF
>TRBJ2-1|TRBV7-9
CASSFETGPYNEQFF
>TRBJ2-3|TRBV28
CASSLGGENRVRQYF
>TRBJ1-1|TRBV12-3/TRBV12-4
CASSSRRIGTEAFF
>TRBJ2-1|TRBV5-4
CASSSPEDGLGFEQFF
>TRBJ2-2|TRBV9
CASSVRATNTGELFF
>TRBJ2-5|TRBV5-4
CASSLPGTETQYF
>TRBJ1-5|TRBV19
CASSIWATSNQPQHF
>TRBJ2-7|TRBV20-1
CSALKLAGGIHSYEQYF
>TRBJ2-1|TRBV15
CATSSRTSRTLYNEQFF
>TRBJ2-2|TRBV20-1
CSANLFGAVNTGELFF